This entry describes one T cell receptor beta chain. The CDR3 extends over 17 amino acids. Germline V gene lookup returns CDR1 MGHRA and CDR2 YSYEKL. V lost 0 bases and J lost 0, with 12 bases in between. This entry is derived from a study of shared clonotypes between healthy human individuals. On sorted subsets, replicate PCRs used about 180 ng DNA, or approximately 33,000 T cell genomes. Only in-frame clones appear in the TCRdb table, and some are missing; sequencing was by immunoSEQ multiplex PCR. The data show under 550,000 clones, with 90% to 96% seen just once and under 0.06% held by the top ten.

Sequenced sample: naive CD4+ T cells sorted from blood. As to subset: CD45RA+ positively selected. The source of this sequence is a woman aged 30 to 39 in good health. The rearrangement joins TRBV4-1 to TRBJ1-5; D may be TRBD1 (5 bases). CDR3 bases: TGCGCCAGCAGCCAAGAGCAGGGAGGGTATAGCAATCAGCCCCAGCATTTT. This translates into CASSQEQGGYSNQPQHF.